The 21 T cell receptor beta chains in this list originate from one sample, sequenced in a study of T cell responses to AZD1222 COVID-19 vaccine. Sequencing used immunoSEQ multiplex PCR; TCRdb keeps in-frame clones, though not all of them. Among around 94,000 clones listed, 85% were seen once. The sequenced sample was peripheral blood, obtained 28 days after the second AZD1222 dose. These receptors were collected from an adult who received the AZD1222 COVID-19 vaccine.

This chain uses TRBV21-1 with TRBJ2-5; TRBD2, the table's D call, was not compared with the DNA. TRBV21-1 is flagged as a pseudogene. The CDR3 consists of 16 residues. The CDR3 region is CASSVGTSGNGETQYF. The CDR3 DNA reads as TGTGCCAGCAGCGTCGGGACTAGCGGGAACGGAGAGACCCAGTACTTC.

This rearrangement joins TRBV27 to TRBJ1-2; maybe TRBD1 (5 bases). Trimming took off 4 bases at V and 7 bases at J, with 10 bases between the two ends. Germline CDR1 and CDR2: MNHEY and SMNVEV (reference sequence). CDR3 length: 12 residues. The CDR3 region is CASSSGPGGYTF. CDR3 DNA: TGTGCCAGCAGTTCGGGGCCCGGTGGCTACACCTTC.

The V gene is TRBV27, the J gene TRBJ2-3; no reliable D call. The CDR3 runs to 13 residues. With 3 bases removed from V and 1 base from J, the gap between germline ends came to 5 bases. In germline, CDR1 is MNHEY, CDR2 SMNVEV (reference sequence). Written as DNA, the CDR3 is TGTGCCAGCAGTTTCTGGGGCACAGATACGCAGTATTTT. It yields the protein CASSFWGTDTQYF.

The V call is TRBV10-3, the J call TRBJ2-7; 14 bases map to TRBD2. V gave up 3 bases and J gave up 0 bases; unmatched junction bases: 4. This CDR3 is built from 17 residues. The germline V gene has CDR1 ENHRY and CDR2 SYGVKD. DNA of the CDR3: TGTGCCATCAGTGAAGGACTAGCGGGGGGACGCTCCTACGAGCAGTACTTC. Amino acids: CAISEGLAGGRSYEQYF.

This CDR3 is CASSVEVWNEQFF. The DNA of the CDR3 is TGTGCCAGCAGCGTAGAGGTCTGGAATGAGCAGTTCTTC. V is TRBV9 and J is TRBJ2-1; D ambiguous. This CDR3 spans 13 amino acids. In germline, CDR1 is SGDLS, CDR2 YYNGEE. V was pared by 0 bases and J by 7 bases, with 8 bases between. Looking up the rest from reference TRBV9 and TRBJ2-1 gives the full variable domain: DSGVTQTPKHLITATGQRVTLRCSPRSGDLSVYWYQQSLDQGLQFLIQYYNGEERAKGNILERFSAQQFPDLHSELNLSSLELGDSALYFCASSVEVWNEQFFGPGTRLTVL.

V is TRBV18 and J is TRBJ2-1; D is uncertain. CDR1 KGHSH and CDR2 LQKENI come from the germline V gene. V gave up 2 bases and J gave up 8 bases, with 16 bases separating them. The CDR3 loop spans 15 amino acids. CDR3 protein: CASSPALLSIYEQFF. Here the CDR3 DNA reads TGTGCCAGCTCACCAGCCCTTCTCTCGATCTATGAGCAGTTCTTC.

The rearrangement joins TRBV11-2 to TRBJ2-7, with a tentative D call TRBD1 (6 bases). The CDR3 has 15 amino acids. Trimming removed 2 bases from V and 4 bases from J, with 15 bases in between. Germline V gives CDR1 SGHAT, CDR2 FQNNGV. CDR3 protein: CASSLRWTELYEQYF. In DNA, the CDR3 is TGTGCCAGCAGCTTAAGATGGACAGAACTGTACGAGCAGTACTTC.

The chain couples TRBV2 to TRBJ2-7; 7 positions agree with TRBD2. CDR3 size: 14 residues. Germline V gene sequence: CDR1 SNHLY, CDR2 FYNNEI. V dropped 4 bases and J dropped 3; count of bases not matched to a gene: 6. CDR3 sequence reads: CASSVTAGDYEQYF. The CDR3, as DNA: TGTGCCAGCAGTGTGACGGCGGGGGACTACGAGCAGTACTTC.

This rearrangement joins TRBV10-1 to TRBJ2-1; D is unresolved. The CDR3 totals 10 residues. V shed 8 bases and J shed 9 bases, with 8 bases lying between them. The germline V gene has CDR1 WNHNN and CDR2 SYGVQD (reference sequence). CDR3 DNA sequence: TGCGCCAGCGGCAAGGGTGAGCAGTTCTTC. Amino acids: CASGKGEQFF.

The chain combines TRBV28 with TRBJ1-1; D ambiguous. The CDR3 is 14 residues long. CDR1 and CDR2 (germline): MDHEN, SYDVKM. Between the trimmed V and J ends, which lost 3 bases and 0 bases, there was a span of 8 bases. The DNA of the CDR3 is TGTGCCAGCAGTTTTCGATGGATGAACACTGAAGCTTTCTTT. It codes for CASSFRWMNTEAFF.

The chain links TRBV2 to TRBJ1-3; 9 bases agree with TRBD1. Germline lookup yields CDR1 SNHLY and CDR2 FYNNEI. CDR3 length equals 12 residues. The V segment lost 9 bases and the J segment 8 bases; nucleotides outside the gene matches: 5. This CDR3 reads CASSRDRDTIYF. CDR3 DNA: TGTGCCAGTTCCCGGGACAGGGACACCATATATTTT.

J is TRBJ1-5 and V is TRBV7-2, with D perhaps matching TRBD1 (5 bases). There are 18 residues in the CDR3. Trimming cost V 5 bases and J 0 bases, with 20 bases left between them. Germline CDR1 SGHTA, CDR2 FQGNSA. DNA of the CDR3: TGTGCCAGCAGCCTCCTCGCCACAGGAGCCTATAGCAATCAGCCCCAGCATTTT. It specifies CASSLLATGAYSNQPQHF.

The chain has TRBV7-2 and TRBJ2-7; D gene unclear. This CDR3 has 12 residues. Germline-derived CDR1 and CDR2 are SGHTA and FQGNSA. The ends were cut back, 1 base at V and 6 bases at J, with 7 bases in the middle. Written as DNA, the CDR3 is TGTGCCAGCAGCTTAGTGGGCCCCGAGCAGTACTTC. Protein: CASSLVGPEQYF.

The chain uses TRBV6-6 and TRBJ2-7; D unclear. V was trimmed by 2 bases and J by 2 bases, leaving 10 bases between them. Germline assignment: CDR1 MNHNY and CDR2 SVGAGI (reference sequence). This CDR3 has 14 amino acids. CDR3 amino acids: CASSYSAGPYEQYF. The CDR3 DNA follows: TGTGCCAGCAGTTACAGCGCAGGTCCCTACGAGCAGTACTTC.

The chain links TRBV7-9 to TRBJ1-1; D ambiguous. Germline V gene data show CDR1 as SEHNR and CDR2 as FQNEAQ (reference sequence). This CDR3 is built from 11 residues. Trimming removed 3 bases at V and 7 bases at J, with 6 bases between. The CDR3 reads CASSFLLEAFF. The DNA for the CDR3 is TGTGCCAGCAGCTTCCTGCTTGAAGCTTTCTTT. Full variable domain (remainder filled in from reference TRBV7-9 and TRBJ1-1): DTGVSQNPRHKITKRGQNVTFRCDPISEHNRLYWYRQTLGQGPEFLTYFQNEAQLEKSRLLSDRFSAERPKGSFSTLEIQRTEQGDSAMYLCASSFLLEAFFGQGTRLTVV.

The rearrangement links TRBV15 to TRBJ1-6; D is perhaps TRBD1 (6 bases). V was trimmed by 0 bases and J by 8 bases, leaving 11 bases between them. Germline CDR1 reads LNHNV; CDR2 reads YYDKDF (reference sequence). This CDR3 region has 15 residues. Here the CDR3 DNA reads TGTGCCACCAGCAGAGACCCAGGGGCGGATTCACCCCTCCACTTT. Its translation: CATSRDPGADSPLHF.

The chain has TRBV9 and TRBJ2-5, with a tentative D call TRBD2 (6 bases). The germline V gene has CDR1 SGDLS and CDR2 YYNGEE. Trimming cost V 4 bases and J 5 bases, with 15 bases left between them. The CDR3 covers 14 residues. In nucleotides, the CDR3 is TGTGCCAGCAGCACGGGACTTCCAGGCGAGACCCAGTACTTC. Amino acid sequence: CASSTGLPGETQYF.

The V and J genes are TRBV5-4 and TRBJ2-5; no firm D call. The CDR3 totals 15 residues. V was clipped by 2 bases and J by 2 bases, with 13 bases between them. The V gene's germline CDR1 is SGHNT and CDR2 YYREEE (reference sequence). CDR3 DNA: TGTGCCAGCAGCTTAAGGCAGGAGATACAAGAGACCCAGTACTTC. As protein: CASSLRQEIQETQYF.

The chain uses TRBV2 and TRBJ1-1; D unclear. V was trimmed by 7 bases and J by 8 bases, leaving 17 bases between them. The CDR3 length is 13 residues. The germline V gene has CDR1 SNHLY and CDR2 FYNNEI. The DNA for the CDR3 is TGTGCCAGCAACGATGCTGGCCGACTAGAAGCTTTCTTT. Amino acids: CASNDAGRLEAFF.

J is TRBJ2-1 and V is TRBV7-2; D tentatively reads TRBD1 or TRBD2 (5 bases each). CDR3 length: 15 amino acids. V was trimmed by 0 bases and J by 3 bases, leaving 9 bases between them. Germline assignment: CDR1 SGHTA and CDR2 FQGNSA. CDR3 in DNA: TGTGCCAGCAGCTTAGCCGGGACGCTCTACAATGAGCAGTTCTTC. It encodes CASSLAGTLYNEQFF. Full variable domain (outside the CDR3, taken from reference TRBV7-2 and TRBJ2-1): GAGVSQSPSNKVTEKGKDVELRCDPISGHTALYWYRQSLGQGLEFLIYFQGNSAPDKSGLPSDRFSAERTGGSVSTLTIQRTQQEDSAVYLCASSLAGTLYNEQFFGPGTRLTVL.

The rearrangement uses TRBV7-9 and TRBJ1-2, with D possibly TRBD1 on 6 matching bases. Trimming pared 5 bases from V and 3 bases from J, leaving 19 bases between. The CDR3 runs 16 residues. Looked up from germline, CDR1 is SEHNR and CDR2 is FQNEAQ (reference sequence). CDR3 sequence: CASSTRTASAHYGYTF. The DNA of the CDR3 is TGTGCCAGCAGCACGCGGACAGCCTCAGCCCACTATGGCTACACCTTC.